The 9 T cell receptor beta chains reported below all come from one sample, sequenced in a study of CD8 T cells in Susac syndrome. When the RNA was reverse transcribed, random hexamers were used with an input of roughly 0.45 to 1 ug. TCRdb redid the calling of the immunoSEQ multiplex PCR reads with MiXCR, one entry per CDR3 protein. The table shows around 280,000 distinct CDR3 sequences, with approximately 81% occurring only once. Sample: CD8+ T cells from PBMCs. The receptor source for this set is a human donor with multiple sclerosis.

This chain connects TRBV30 to TRBJ2-2; D is uncertain. The CDR3 length is 14 residues. The germline gives CDR1 GTSNPN, CDR2 SVGIG (reference sequence). V gave up 0 bases and J gave up 1 base, with 6 bases separating them. In nucleotides, the CDR3 is TGTGCCTGGAGTGTAGGGCTGAACACCGGGGAGCTGTTTTTT. Translated, it gives CAWSVGLNTGELFF.

This chain joins TRBV9 and TRBJ2-7; D not certain. This CDR3 contains 13 residues. V lost 9 bases and J lost 1, with 14 bases in between. In germline, CDR1 is SGDLS, CDR2 YYNGEE. The CDR3 region has the DNA TGTGCCAACCCTCTAGTCGCGTCCTACGAGCAGTACTTC. Amino acid sequence: CANPLVASYEQYF.

Notes on this clonotype: Mismatch with germline at one junction end may stem from a read error. CDR3 protein: CAWCRLVELF. The CDR3 bases are TGTGCCTGGTGCAGATTGGTAGAGCTCTTC. The chain links TRBV30 to TRBJ2-1; D is undetermined. The CDR3 length is 10 residues. CDR1 and CDR2 from the germline V gene are GTSNPN and SVGIG (reference sequence).

V gene TRBV20-1 combines with J gene TRBJ2-2; tentatively, D is TRBD1 (6 bases). Looked up from germline, CDR1 is DFQATT and CDR2 is SNEGSKA (reference sequence). The CDR3 totals 14 residues. The ends were cut back, 5 bases at V and 0 bases at J, with 10 bases in the middle. Written as DNA, the CDR3 is TGCAGTGCTCTGGACAGTTCGAACACCGGGGAGCTGTTTTTT. It codes for CSALDSSNTGELFF.

The chain has TRBV29-1 and TRBJ2-1, with 10 bases lining up with TRBD1. V shed 6 bases, J shed 4 bases, and the junction held 6 bases outside the gene matches. Looked up from germline, CDR1 is SQVTM and CDR2 is ANQGSEA. The CDR3 runs 14 residues. CDR3 in amino acids: CSVTGTGAYNEQFF. The CDR3 DNA follows: TGCAGCGTAACCGGGACAGGGGCATACAATGAGCAGTTCTTC.

In DNA, the CDR3 is TGTGCCAGCACCCGGGGGGAGAACACAGATACGCAGTATTTT. This codes for CASTRGENTDTQYF. V and J are TRBV27 and TRBJ2-3; 7 bases agree with TRBD2. The CDR3 runs to 14 residues. Germline V lookup: CDR1 MNHEY, CDR2 SMNVEV (reference sequence). V dropped 7 bases and J dropped 2; count of bases not matched to a gene: 6.

This clonotype appeared a few times. The rearrangement links TRBV4-1 to TRBJ2-2; D is unresolved. Germline CDR1 MGHRA, CDR2 YSYEKL. Trimming shortened V by 1 base and J by 6 bases, and 9 bases separated the two germline ends. The CDR3 covers 14 residues. The CDR3 is CASSQARSAGELFF. CDR3 in DNA: TGCGCCAGCAGCCAAGCCCGGAGTGCCGGGGAGCTGTTTTTT.

The chain links TRBV20-1 to TRBJ2-1; the match to TRBD2 covers 8 bases. This CDR3 has 14 amino acids. Losses at the gene ends were 6 bases for V and 4 bases for J; bases not matched to a gene: 8. The germline V gene has CDR1 DFQATT and CDR2 SNEGSKA (reference sequence). CDR3 amino acids: CSAKPGLDYNEQFF. The CDR3 coding sequence is TGCAGTGCCAAACCGGGACTAGATTACAATGAGCAGTTCTTC.

In DNA form, the CDR3 reads TGCGCCAGCAGCCAAGCCGGGCCCGGGGACCAGCCCCAGCATTTT. This gives the protein CASSQAGPGDQPQHF. This chain joins TRBV4-1 and TRBJ1-5; perhaps TRBD1 as D (5 bases). The CDR3 has 15 residues. Germline V CDR1 and CDR2: MGHRA, YSYEKL. V lost 1 base and J lost 7, with 14 bases in between.